This entry describes one TCR beta chain. The clone's antigen remains unknown. Qualities for individual bases were not recorded, and no much larger clone is one base off. This sample was taken from a study of blood T cells in healthy people across ages (dated by TCRdb to the mid-2010s). Regarding the study in general: In model experiments, template switching captured about one uniquely barcoded TCR beta cDNA molecule for every two T cells. The study analyzed two additional independent replicas of 1 million unique cDNA reads from the same blood draw for two donors, one aged 18 to 29 and one aged 80 or older. Using deep sequencing normalized with unique cDNA molecular identifiers, the study measured how TCR beta repertoire diversity changes with age. The donors were split into four age groups: young (average around 16 years), middle-aged (around 37), aged (more than 60) and long-lived (roughly 88). Here is what the overall study found, with its caveats: Since profiling was done on bulk unsorted PBMCs, naive and antigen-experienced compartments could not be conclusively compared. There was a strong correlation between observed TCR beta diversity and the percentage of naive T cells measured by flow cytometry. The CMV infection status of donors was not known, potentially confounding age-related changes in expanded clonotypes. Estimates of total diversity based on one million sequenced T cells were regarded as lower bounds and as underestimates. As age increased, observed TCR beta diversity per million T cells dropped in a roughly linear way, and a significant reduction was already evident by age 40. The long-lived group showed more naive CD4+ T cells, fewer expanded clones and increased TCR diversity than the aged group, suggesting age selection.

The junction shows trimming of 5 bases on V and 2 bases on J, plus 10 bases between the germline ends. The germline V gene gives CDR1 as SQVTM and CDR2 as ANQGSEA. The CDR3 holds 12 amino acids from the cysteine to the phenylalanine. Left in the record is the CDR3 DNA by itself, 36 bases read in frame from the first base. The receptor library was made with 5' RACE. The sequencing machine was an Illumina HiSeq 2500. A second PCR of roughly 7 to 11 cycles was performed with a sample-barcoded 5' primer and a J-beta primer mix. A template-switch 5' adaptor carrying 12 random nucleotides introduced a unique molecular identifier onto each TCR beta cDNA molecule. Each sample yielded at least 2.5 million CDR3-containing paired-end reads. First-strand cDNA synthesis was performed from all RNA using the Mint cDNA synthesis kit, with priming by a TRBC-specific oligonucleotide. Following uracil-DNA glycosylase treatment, a first 18-cycle PCR with universal primers M1SS and BC2_uni_R was performed on all cDNA. Turning to the authors' computational methods: For normalization, 1 million high-quality reads, each with a distinct molecular identifier, were randomly selected from each sample. Reads with shared molecular identifiers were discarded instead of being binned into consensus sequences. MiTCR, set to a Q25 quality threshold and the strictest error-elimination algorithm, was used for CDR3 identification, clonotype clustering and error correction. A nonparametric unseen species model using Euler transformation provided a lower-bound estimate of total TCR beta diversity. Using fastp trimming at Q25 and MiXCR clonotype assembly, TCRdb reanalyzed the public sequencing data and kept in-frame beta chains. Identical CDR3 protein sequences are pooled into one entry, listed with their most common genes and DNA. The V and J calls, along with clone size, are taken from TCRdb and not from the paper's own processing. Present in this sample are hundreds of thousands of distinct CDR3 sequences, about 25% of which were seen just once. The leading ten clones occupy 8.5% to 9.5% of the sample.

Systemically healthy Caucasian individuals from Russia, 35 to 40 in total and aged about 6 to 95 years, were included as donors. Approximately 9 milliliters of peripheral blood were collected from each donor into EDTA-treated Vacutainer tubes. Ficoll-Paque density-gradient centrifugation was used to isolate PBMCs, with at least 6.5 million per sample. Total RNA was extracted from PBMCs with Trizol reagent, with at least 5.5 micrograms obtained per sample. For every donor, an aliquot of PBMCs went through flow cytometry to measure the percentages of naive CD45RAhigh/CD27high T cells. These data also featured in a second study, about T cells of mothers and their children. As that second paper reports: Nine systemically healthy Caucasian individuals, comprising three mothers and their six children, were included as donors. cDNA synthesis used all of the extracted RNA, with roughly 1.5 ug of RNA in each 15 ul reaction. Sample barcodes and 2-4 random nucleotides were added via the M1S primer in the second PCR. Each mother yielded over 9 million TCR beta CDR3 reads and each child 3 million or so reads. TCR recombination output is similarly shaped by thymic selection in related and unrelated pairs, with a minor effect exerted by inherited differences. Normalized repertoire overlap was always slightly but never significantly higher in related than unrelated mother-child pairs. No persistent microchimeric T cell clones were found, with a detection sensitivity of approximately 100 clones per million clonotypes. To look for features that set related mother-child pairs apart from unrelated individuals, the researchers ran deep NGS to compare the TCR beta repertoires of mothers and children. Mothers averaged roughly 36 +/- 4 years of age and children averaged 11 +/- 4 years. Libraries were sequenced on Illumina HiSeq 2000 with 100+100 nt paired-end reads after adapter ligation with NEBNext reagents. To prevent cross-contamination, the mother and child libraries were prepared a month apart and were sequenced in separate runs. Between roughly 500,000 and 2,300,000 distinct TCR beta clonotypes were identified per donor. Naive TCR beta clonotypes were estimated from low-frequency clonotypes matched to each donor's FACS-determined naive share, without sorting.

The sequencing input was blood. The V and J segments used are TRBV29-1 and TRBJ2-7; the D gene is perhaps TRBD2, from 5 matching bases. This TCR was sampled from a boy younger than 18 in good health. The bases read TGCAGCGTTAGGGCGGGCGCCTACGAGCAGTACTTC. The resulting protein is CSVRAGAYEQYF.